This paragraph covers one T cell receptor beta chain sequence. The table came from immunoSEQ multiplex PCR; TCRdb's copy has only in-frame clones and leaves some out. The table includes over 30,000 clones, roughly 90% detected once. The sample originates from a study of blood T cell repertoires in COVID-19. V lost 1 base to trimming and J lost 11 bases, with 17 bases between them. Per germline, CDR1 MGHRA and CDR2 YSYEKL. This CDR3 has 14 amino acids. The receptor was derived from a human donor with active COVID-19. The donor label of this sample is uncertain. Sequenced input: peripheral blood. The chain combines TRBV4-1 with TRBJ1-1; D is uncertain. For the CDR3, the DNA is TGCGCCAGCAGCCAAGGAGGGTTAAGGGAGAGGGCTTTCTTT. It codes for CASSQGGLRERAFF.